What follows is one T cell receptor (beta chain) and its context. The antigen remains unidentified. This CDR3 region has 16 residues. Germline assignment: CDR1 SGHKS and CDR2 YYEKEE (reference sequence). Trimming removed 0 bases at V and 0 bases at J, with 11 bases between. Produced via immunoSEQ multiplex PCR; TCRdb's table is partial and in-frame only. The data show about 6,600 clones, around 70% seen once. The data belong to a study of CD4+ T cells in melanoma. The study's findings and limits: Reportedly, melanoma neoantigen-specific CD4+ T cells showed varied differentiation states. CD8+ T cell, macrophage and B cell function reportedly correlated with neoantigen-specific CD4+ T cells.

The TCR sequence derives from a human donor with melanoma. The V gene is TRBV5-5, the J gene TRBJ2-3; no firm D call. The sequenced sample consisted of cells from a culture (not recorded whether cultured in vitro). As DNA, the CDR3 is TGTGCCAGCAGCTTGGAGGGCCAAACCAGCACAGATACGCAGTATTTT. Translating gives CASSLEGQTSTDTQYF.